The clone carrying this T cell receptor beta chain was recorded many times. Its specificity is not known. Trimming took 6 bases from V and 1 from J, leaving 13 bases between them. The CDR3 runs 14 residues. Looked up from germline, CDR1 is SQVTM and CDR2 is ANQGSEA. The data derive from a study of identical twins. Study-wide findings and caveats: Insertions were reduced in abundant cord blood beta clonotypes but not in memory repertoires. The models gave estimates that fell short of the out-of-frame TCR alpha sharing seen in monozygotic twins.

Carrying unique molecular identifiers, the cDNA also gained a universal primer site through template switching. A single record per CDR3 protein comes from TCRdb applying MiXCR to the 5' RACE reads. The sample contains 410,000 or so distinct CDR3 sequences, about a fifth of which appear only once. Sequenced sample: naive T cells sorted from blood. The rearrangement joins TRBV29-1 to TRBJ1-3, with a possible D match to TRBD1 (5 bases). The receptor was derived from a man aged 50-59 years in good health. This CDR3 is CSVEGPGSGNTIYF. DNA for the CDR3: TGCAGCGTGGAGGGACCGGGATCTGGAAACACCATATATTTT.